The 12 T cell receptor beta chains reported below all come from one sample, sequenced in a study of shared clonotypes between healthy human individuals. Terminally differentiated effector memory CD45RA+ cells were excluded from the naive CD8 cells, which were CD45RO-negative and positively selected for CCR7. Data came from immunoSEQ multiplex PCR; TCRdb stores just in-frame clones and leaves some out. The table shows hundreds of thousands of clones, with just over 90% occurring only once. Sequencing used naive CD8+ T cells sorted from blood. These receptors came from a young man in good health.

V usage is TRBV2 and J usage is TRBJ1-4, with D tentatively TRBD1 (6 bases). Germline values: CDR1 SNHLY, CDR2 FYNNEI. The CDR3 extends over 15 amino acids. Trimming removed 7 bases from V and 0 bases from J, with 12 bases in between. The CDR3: CASTLGQTTNEKLFF. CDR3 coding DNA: TGTGCCAGCACCCTCGGACAGACAACTAATGAAAAACTGTTTTTT.

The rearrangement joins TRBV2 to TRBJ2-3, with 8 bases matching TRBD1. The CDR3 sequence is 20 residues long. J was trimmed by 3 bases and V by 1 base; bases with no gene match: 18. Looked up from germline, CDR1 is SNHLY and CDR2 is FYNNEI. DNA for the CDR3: TGTGCCAGCAGTGAAGGTCTATACGAGACAGGGGATCAGGGAACAGATACGCAGTATTTT. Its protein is CASSEGLYETGDQGTDTQYF.

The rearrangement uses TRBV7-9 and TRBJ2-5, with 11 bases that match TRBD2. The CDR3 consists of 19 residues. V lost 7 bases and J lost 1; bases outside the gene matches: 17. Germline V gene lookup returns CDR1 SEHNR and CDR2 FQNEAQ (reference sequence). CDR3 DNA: TGTGCCAGCATCCCTTCACTAGCGGGAGATCTTCTACGCCAAGAGACCCAGTACTTC. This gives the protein CASIPSLAGDLLRQETQYF.

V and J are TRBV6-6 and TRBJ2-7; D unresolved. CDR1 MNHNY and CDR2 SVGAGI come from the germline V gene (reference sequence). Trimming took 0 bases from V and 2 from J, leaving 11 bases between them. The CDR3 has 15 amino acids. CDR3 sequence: CASSYSRSLTYEQYF. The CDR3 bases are TGTGCCAGCAGTTACTCCAGGTCACTTACCTACGAGCAGTACTTC.

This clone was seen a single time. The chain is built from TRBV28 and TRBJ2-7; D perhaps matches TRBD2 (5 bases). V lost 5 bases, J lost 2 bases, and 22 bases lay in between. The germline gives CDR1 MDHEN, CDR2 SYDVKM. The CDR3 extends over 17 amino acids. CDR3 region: CASSTTYFRSGTYEQYF. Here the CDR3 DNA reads TGTGCCAGCAGTACAACCTACTTCAGGAGCGGAACCTACGAGCAGTACTTC.

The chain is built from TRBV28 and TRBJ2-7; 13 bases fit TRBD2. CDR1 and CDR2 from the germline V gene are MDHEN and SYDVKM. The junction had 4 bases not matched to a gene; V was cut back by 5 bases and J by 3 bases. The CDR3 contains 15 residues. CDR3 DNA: TGTGCCAGCAGTATCGGACTAGCGGGAGTCTACGAGCAGTACTTC. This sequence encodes CASSIGLAGVYEQYF.

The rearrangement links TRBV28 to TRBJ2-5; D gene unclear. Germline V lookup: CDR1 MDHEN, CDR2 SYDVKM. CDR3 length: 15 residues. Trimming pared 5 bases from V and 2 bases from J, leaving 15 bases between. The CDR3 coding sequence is TGTGCCAGCAGTACTCACCGTTCGGCTCAAGAGACCCAGTACTTC. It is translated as CASSTHRSAQETQYF.

CDR3 residues: CASSDPGQGGLYQPQHF. The CDR3 DNA follows: TGTGCCAGCAGCGACCCGGGACAGGGGGGACTGTATCAGCCCCAGCATTTT. The rearrangement links TRBV7-9 to TRBJ1-5; 11 bases map to TRBD1. The CDR3 is made up of 17 amino acids. Germline assignment: CDR1 SEHNR and CDR2 FQNEAQ (reference sequence). The V and J ends lost 5 bases and 5 bases, in that order; junction bases with no gene match: 11.

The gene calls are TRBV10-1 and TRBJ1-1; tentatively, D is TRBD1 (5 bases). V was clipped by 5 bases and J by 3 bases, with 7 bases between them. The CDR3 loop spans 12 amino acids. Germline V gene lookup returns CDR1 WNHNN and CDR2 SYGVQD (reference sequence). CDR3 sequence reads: CASSRGDTEAFF. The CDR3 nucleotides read TGCGCCAGCAGTAGGGGTGACACTGAAGCTTTCTTT.

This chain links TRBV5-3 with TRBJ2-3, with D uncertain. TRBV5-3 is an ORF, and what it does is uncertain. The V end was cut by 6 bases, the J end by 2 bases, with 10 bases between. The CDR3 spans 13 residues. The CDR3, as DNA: TGTGCCAGAACCGGAATCTACACAGATACGCAGTATTTT. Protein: CARTGIYTDTQYF.

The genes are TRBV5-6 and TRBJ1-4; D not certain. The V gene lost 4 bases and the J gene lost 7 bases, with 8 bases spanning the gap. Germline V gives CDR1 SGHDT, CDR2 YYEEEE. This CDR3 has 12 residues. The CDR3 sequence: CASSGGSEKLFF. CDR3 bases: TGTGCCAGCAGCGGAGGGAGTGAAAAACTGTTTTTT.

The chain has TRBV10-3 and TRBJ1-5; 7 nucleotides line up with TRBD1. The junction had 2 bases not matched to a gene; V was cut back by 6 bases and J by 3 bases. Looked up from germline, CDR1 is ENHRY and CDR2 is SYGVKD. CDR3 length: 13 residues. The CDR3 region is CAIRDRNNQPQHF. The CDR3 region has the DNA TGTGCCATCAGGGACAGGAACAATCAGCCCCAGCATTTT.